This entry lists 15 T cell receptor beta chains sequenced from one sample in a study of T cells in Graves' hyperthyroidism and ophthalmopathy. TCR beta CDR3 regions were amplified from RNA. With the HTBI primer set, the TCR CDR3 went through a first round of RT-PCR. TCRdb re-derived calls from the multiplex PCR reads in MiXCR, one entry per CDR3 protein. The table lists almost 350,000 distinct CDR3 sequences, 15% to 20% of them singletons. The material sequenced was blood. The receptors stem from a woman between 35 and 50 years old with Graves' ophthalmopathy.

This clonotype was counted at least ten times. The V and J genes are TRBV20-1 and TRBJ1-1; D might be TRBD1 (5 bases). Germline loops: CDR1 DFQATT, CDR2 SNEGSKA (reference sequence). The CDR3 has 12 residues. V lost 3 bases, J lost 3 bases, and 8 bases lay in between. In nucleotides, the CDR3 is TGCAGTGCTAGGATGGGGGACACTGAAGCTTTCTTT. As protein: CSARMGDTEAFF.

The genes are TRBV6-4 and TRBJ1-2; TRBD1 is a possible D gene (6 bases). Germline V gene data show CDR1 as MRHNA and CDR2 as SNTAGT. This CDR3 is built from 16 residues. The germline V and J ends were trimmed by 5 bases and 4 bases, with 20 bases remaining between them. The CDR3 sequence: CASSRLSRPGAYGYTF. The DNA for the CDR3 is TGTGCCAGCAGTCGACTATCCCGCCCAGGGGCCTATGGCTACACCTTC.

The chain couples TRBV2 to TRBJ1-5; 7 positions agree with TRBD1. CDR3 size: 15 residues. Germline V gene lookup returns CDR1 SNHLY and CDR2 FYNNEI. Losses at the gene ends were 6 bases for V and 3 bases for J; bases not matched to a gene: 8. The CDR3 is CASRSGTEANQPQHF. The CDR3 DNA reads as TGTGCCAGCAGGTCCGGGACAGAAGCCAATCAGCCCCAGCATTTT.

CDR3 loop: CASSSRGLAEAFF. The DNA for the CDR3 is TGTGCCAGCAGTTCAAGGGGGCTCGCTGAAGCTTTCTTT. This sequence joins TRBV6-2 or TRBV6-3 and TRBJ1-1, with 7 bases matching TRBD1. CDR1 and CDR2 from the germline V gene are MNHEY and SVGEGT. Trimming took 4 bases from V and 6 from J; bases not matched to a gene: 5. The CDR3 is 13 residues long.

In this sample, this clonotype turned up a few times. The genes are TRBV5-1 and TRBJ1-2; 10 positions match TRBD1. The CDR3 has 15 amino acids. The germline CDR1 and CDR2 sequences are SGHRS and YFSETQ. V lost 4 bases, J lost 9 bases, and 12 bases stayed unmatched. The DNA of the CDR3 is TGCGCCAGCAGCGCCCGACAGGGGGCCGGGAGCAGCTACACCTTC. Translating gives CASSARQGAGSSYTF.

The chain is built from TRBV12-3 or TRBV12-4 and TRBJ1-1; no reliable D call. V lost 2 bases, J lost 4 bases, and 14 bases lay in between. The CDR3 runs 15 residues. CDR3 nucleotide sequence: TGTGCCAGCAGTTTACCGCTTGTCCGGGGCACTGAAGCTTTCTTT. This encodes CASSLPLVRGTEAFF.

This clonotype has ten or more counts. This rearrangement joins TRBV7-9 to TRBJ1-1, with D tentatively TRBD1 (5 bases). Germline CDR1 SEHNR, CDR2 FQNEAQ (reference sequence). Trimming removed 2 bases from V and 6 bases from J, with 13 bases in between. The CDR3 spans 14 residues. The DNA for the CDR3 is TGTGCCAGCAGCTTATTTCTGGGGGTTTCTGAAGCTTTCTTT. This sequence encodes CASSLFLGVSEAFF.

This clonotype was recorded many times. A read error may account for a junction end that differs from germline. The CDR3 region has the DNA TGTACCAGCAGTTTTCGCTCGTTTGACGAGCAGTACTTC. Amino acid sequence: CTSSFRSFDEQYF. The rearrangement links TRBV27 to TRBJ2-7; D is ambiguous. The CDR3 length is 13 residues. The germline V gene has CDR1 MNHEY and CDR2 SMNVEV (reference sequence).

This clonotype was counted ten times or more. The junction shows a germline mismatch at one end, possibly a read error. The CDR3 protein is CASSQAETGSWGYGYTF. CDR3 sequence (DNA): TGTGCCAGCAGTCAAGCAGAGACAGGGTCTTGGGGCTATGGCTACACCTTC. The J gene is TRBJ1-2, the V gene TRBV2, with 7 bases lining up with TRBD1. Germline CDR1 is SNHLY and CDR2 is FYNNEI. The CDR3 has 17 amino acids.

In this sample, this clonotype turned up many times. The junction and the germline gene differ at one end; a read error may be behind it. The chain links TRBV6-1 to TRBJ1-1; no clear D. This CDR3 region has 13 residues. The germline CDR1 and CDR2 sequences are MNHNS and SASEGT. The CDR3, as DNA: TGTGCCAGCAGGAGTCCACCACTTTCTGAGGCTTTCTTT. It encodes CASRSPPLSEAFF.

The sample holds a few counts of this clonotype. One end of the junction fails to match germline, which may point to a read error. This chain uses TRBV6-1 with TRBJ1-2; no definite D call. The CDR3 consists of 16 residues. Per the germline V gene, CDR1 is MNHNS and CDR2 is SASEGT. DNA of the CDR3: TGTGCCAGCAGTCTCACTTATCTGGCCACGAACTATGGCTACAACTTC. Protein product: CASSLTYLATNYGYNF.

The chain links TRBV6-1 to TRBJ1-1; the D is unclear. V lost 8 bases, J lost 4 bases, and 8 bases lay in between. The CDR3 sequence is 11 residues long. From germline, CDR1 is MNHNS and CDR2 SASEGT. The CDR3 DNA reads TGTGCCAGCGGAGGAGGCACTGAAGCTTTCTTT. The encoded protein is CASGGGTEAFF.

Ten or more counts support this clonotype. The J gene is TRBJ2-7, the V gene TRBV6-5, with TRBD2 identical over 7 bases. The CDR3 consists of 17 residues. The germline CDR1 and CDR2 sequences are MNHEY and SVGAGI. With 0 bases clipped from V and 0 bases from J, the junction kept 8 bases outside the gene matches. The CDR3 DNA follows: TGTGCCAGCAGTTACTCCTTTCGGGAGGCCCTCTCCTACGAGCAGTACTTC. Translated: CASSYSFREALSYEQYF.

This clonotype was detected many times. This chain's CDR3 is CASRAGNSNQPQHF. The CDR3 DNA sequence: TGTGCCAGCAGGGCCGGGAATAGCAATCAGCCCCAGCATTTT. The V and J genes are TRBV12-3 or TRBV12-4 and TRBJ1-5; D is uncertain. The CDR3 extends over 14 amino acids. The V and J ends lost 6 bases and 0 bases respectively, with 9 bases between them.

As for this clonotype: A junction boundary mismatches the germline segment, possibly from a read error. The chain combines TRBV20-1 with TRBJ2-7; either TRBD1 or TRBD2 may supply D (5 bases each). Germline V lookup: CDR1 DFQATT, CDR2 SNEGSKA (reference sequence). This CDR3 is 13 amino acids long. This CDR3 is CGARRRPEGEQYF. The CDR3 DNA reads TGCGGTGCTAGACGACGCCCCGAGGGGGAGCAGTACTTC.